One and the same sample provided the 29 T cell receptor beta chains below, sequenced in a study of control samples from healthy donors and cancer patients. Produced via immunoSEQ multiplex PCR; TCRdb's table is partial and in-frame only. The profile shows tens of thousands of clones, less than 85% of them singletons. Sequencing used PBMCs. The source of these receptors is a man aged 65-85 years with lung cancer.

With regard to this clone: Other DNA sequences in this specimen translate into the identical CDR3. The chain recombines TRBV4-1 with TRBJ2-7; the match to TRBD2 covers 10 bases. Trimming at V came to 3 bases and at J to 2 bases, leaving 4 bases not matched to a gene. Germline CDR1 is MGHRA and CDR2 is YSYEKL. This CDR3 is built from 15 residues. The CDR3 protein is CASSQKAGGTYEQYF. The CDR3, as DNA: TGCGCCAGCAGCCAGAAAGCGGGGGGGACCTACGAGCAGTACTTC.

This clone was picked up many times. CDR3 nucleotides: TGTGCCAGCCAACCTAAACAGGGCATTCCCTATGGCTACACCTTC. Translating it yields CASQPKQGIPYGYTF. The V and J genes are TRBV27 and TRBJ1-2; tentatively, D is TRBD1 (6 bases). Germline CDR1 reads MNHEY; CDR2 reads SMNVEV (reference sequence). The CDR3 sequence is 15 residues long. V was pared by 8 bases and J by 4 bases, with 20 bases between.

V and J are TRBV6-5 and TRBJ1-3; no clear D. From germline, CDR1 is MNHEY and CDR2 SVGAGI. The CDR3 spans 15 residues. Trimming shortened V by 0 bases and J by 4 bases, and 10 bases separated the two germline ends. The CDR3, as DNA: TGTGCCAGCAGTTACTCCCCCCTATCAGGAAACACCATATATTTT. Amino acid sequence: CASSYSPLSGNTIYF.

The chain has TRBV2 and TRBJ1-2, with a possible D match to TRBD1 (5 bases). The CDR3 extends over 13 amino acids. V was pared by 7 bases and J by 3 bases, with 12 bases between. Germline V lookup: CDR1 SNHLY, CDR2 FYNNEI. The CDR3 nucleotides read TGTGCCAGCACTGGACGAGGGGACTATGGCTACACCTTC. This encodes CASTGRGDYGYTF. Drawing the rest from reference TRBV2 and TRBJ1-2, the complete variable domain is EPEVTQTPSHQVTQMGQEVILRCVPISNHLYFYWYRQILGQKVEFLVSFYNNEISEKSEIFDDQFSVERPDGSNFTLKIRSTKLEDSAMYFCASTGRGDYGYTFGSGTRLTVV.

V gene TRBV5-4 combines with J gene TRBJ2-1, with 12 bases that match TRBD1. The germline V gene encodes CDR1 SGHNT and CDR2 YYREEE (reference sequence). The junction had 4 bases not matched to a gene; V was cut back by 4 bases and J by 5 bases. The length of the CDR3 is 15 residues. The CDR3 nucleotides are TGTGCCAGCAGCCGGGACAGGGGGCAGGACAATGAGCAGTTCTTC. As protein: CASSRDRGQDNEQFF. Looking up the rest from reference TRBV5-4 and TRBJ2-1 gives the full variable domain: ETGVTQSPTHLIKTRGQQVTLRCSSQSGHNTVSWYQQALGQGPQFIFQYYREEENGRGNFPPRFSGLQFPNYSSELNVNALELDDSALYLCASSRDRGQDNEQFFGPGTRLTVL.

This clone was recorded once. The V gene is TRBV2, the J gene TRBJ1-4; D gene uncertain. The germline V gene has CDR1 SNHLY and CDR2 FYNNEI. The length of the CDR3 is 16 residues. V lost 3 bases to trimming and J lost 3 bases, with 14 bases between them. CDR3 sequence: CASSDPSGEANEKLFF. CDR3 bases: TGTGCCAGCAGTGACCCGAGCGGGGAGGCTAATGAAAAACTGTTTTTT.

The CDR3 nucleotides are TGCGCCAGCAGCCCGGACAGCTTTGCCCCACAGTTCTTC. It is translated as CASSPDSFAPQFF. The chain employs TRBV23-1 and TRBJ2-1, with D maybe TRBD1 (6 bases). TRBV23-1 is given ORF status, its function remaining uncertain. V lost 6 bases to trimming and J lost 13 bases, with 19 bases between them. The CDR3 is made up of 13 amino acids.

The chain is built from TRBV7-9 and TRBJ2-7; unclear D gene. Germline-derived CDR1 and CDR2 are SEHNR and FQNEAQ (reference sequence). V lost 1 base to trimming and J lost 4 bases, with 14 bases between them. The CDR3 extends over 15 amino acids. The CDR3 reads CASSLVPSRSYEQYF. CDR3 nucleotide sequence: TGTGCCAGCAGCTTAGTCCCCAGCAGGTCTTACGAGCAGTACTTC.

The V call is TRBV10-3, the J call TRBJ2-7; 9 bases line up with TRBD1. The CDR3 runs to 15 residues. Trimming took 6 bases from V and 3 from J; bases not matched to a gene: 9. Per the germline V gene, CDR1 is ENHRY and CDR2 is SYGVKD. The CDR3, as DNA: TGTGCCATCAGACCCCGGGACAGGGAGGTCTACGAGCAGTACTTC. It codes for CAIRPRDREVYEQYF.

This clone was observed a few times. The CDR3 region is CASSVGQNSPLHF. Written as DNA, the CDR3 is TGTGCCAGCAGCGTAGGACAGAATTCACCCCTCCACTTT. The chain carries TRBV11-3 and TRBJ1-6, with a possible D match to TRBD1 (6 bases). V was cut by 5 bases and J by 7 bases, with 9 bases left in between. Germline V gives CDR1 SGHNT, CDR2 YENEEA. CDR3 length: 13 residues.

The chain has TRBV6-5 and TRBJ1-2, with D perhaps matching TRBD1 (6 bases). CDR1 and CDR2 from the germline V gene are MNHEY and SVGAGI. The CDR3 is 15 amino acids. V was clipped by 2 bases and J by 6 bases, with 16 bases between them. The CDR3 is CASSYLEGGANGYTF. The CDR3 DNA is TGTGCCAGCAGTTACCTTGAGGGGGGCGCAAATGGCTACACCTTC.

The CDR3 sequence: CASSHGTGSYEQYF. CDR3 sequence (DNA): TGCGCCAGCAGCCACGGGACCGGATCCTACGAGCAGTACTTC. The rearrangement links TRBV5-1 to TRBJ2-7; D possibly matches TRBD1 or TRBD2 (5 bases each). The CDR3 spans 14 residues. V was pared by 4 bases and J by 1 base, with 12 bases between. The V gene's germline CDR1 is SGHRS and CDR2 YFSETQ.

The V call is TRBV4-3, the J call TRBJ2-2; D is uncertain. CDR1 is LGHNA, CDR2 YSLEER, per germline. This CDR3 has 15 amino acids. V lost 1 base and J lost 4, with 10 bases in between. For the CDR3, the DNA is TGCGCCAGCAGCCAAGTTAGGACCTTCACCGGGGAGCTGTTTTTT. It yields the protein CASSQVRTFTGELFF.

CDR3 in amino acids: CASSLAGGGANQETQYF. The CDR3 DNA reads as TGTGCCAGCAGCTTAGCGGGCGGGGGGGCAAACCAAGAGACCCAGTACTTC. The chain has TRBV13 and TRBJ2-5, with 9 nucleotides matching TRBD2. Germline-derived CDR1 and CDR2 are PRHDT and FYEKMQ (reference sequence). The trim removed 1 base at V and 0 bases at J, leaving 6 bases unmatched. The CDR3 has 17 residues.

The chain has TRBV5-1 and TRBJ1-1, with 8 bases fitting TRBD1. With V trimmed by 1 base and J by 5 bases, 1 base remained unmatched. Germline V gene sequence: CDR1 SGHRS, CDR2 YFSETQ. The CDR3 has 13 residues. Written as DNA, the CDR3 is TGCGCCAGCAGCTTGAACAGGGGGACTGAAGCTTTCTTT. Translation: CASSLNRGTEAFF.

The chain is built from TRBV6-6 and TRBJ1-2; D gene uncertain. V was trimmed by 0 bases and J by 1 base, leaving 12 bases between them. This CDR3 is built from 16 residues. Germline CDR1 is MNHNY and CDR2 is SVGAGI (reference sequence). The CDR3 spells CASSYSATTNNYGYTF. Written as DNA, the CDR3 is TGTGCCAGCAGTTACTCAGCGACAACAAATAACTATGGCTACACCTTC.

The rearrangement uses TRBV3-1 (or the pseudogene TRBV3-2) and TRBJ2-7; no firm D call. The CDR3 totals 14 residues. Between the trimmed V and J ends, which lost 0 bases and 9 bases, there was a span of 15 bases. The germline V gene encodes CDR1 LGHDT and CDR2 YNNKEL (reference sequence). This CDR3 is CASSQDWQRPRQYF. The CDR3 region has the DNA TGTGCCAGCAGCCAAGATTGGCAGCGCCCCAGGCAGTACTTC.

The gene calls are TRBV24-1 and TRBJ1-1; D remains unclear. The CDR3 consists of 14 residues. Trimming stripped 5 bases from V and 0 bases from J, with 9 bases between. Germline V gene sequence: CDR1 KGHDR, CDR2 SFDVKD. DNA for the CDR3: TGTGCCACCAGTGGCGAGGGAGTGAACACTGAAGCTTTCTTT. This gives the protein CATSGEGVNTEAFF.

This clone was observed a single time. The rearrangement links TRBV3-1 (or the pseudogene TRBV3-2) to TRBJ1-6, with D tentatively TRBD1 (5 bases). Germline-derived CDR1 and CDR2 are LGHDT and YNNKEL (reference sequence). This CDR3 has 14 residues. The germline V and J ends were trimmed by 1 base and 6 bases, with 7 bases remaining between them. CDR3 bases: TGTGCCAGCAGCCAAGGACAGTCTAATTCACCCCTCCACTTT. Its translation is CASSQGQSNSPLHF.

The table lists this clone with a count of one. V and J are TRBV20-1 and TRBJ1-1, with D perhaps matching TRBD1 (5 bases). Germline V gene data show CDR1 as DFQATT and CDR2 as SNEGSKA (reference sequence). Trimming stripped 5 bases from V and 9 bases from J, with 13 bases between. The CDR3 sequence is 11 residues long. The CDR3: CSAHRQNKAFF. The DNA of the CDR3 is TGCAGTGCTCACAGACAGAACAAAGCTTTCTTT.

The rearrangement joins TRBV2 to TRBJ1-5; 8 nucleotides match TRBD1. The CDR3 extends over 16 amino acids. With V trimmed by 1 base and J by 7 bases, 9 bases remained unmatched. CDR1 and CDR2 from the germline V gene are SNHLY and FYNNEI. The CDR3 DNA is TGTGCCAGCAGTGAAGAAGCGGACAGGGTGGGCCAGCCCCAGCATTTT. As protein: CASSEEADRVGQPQHF.

V and J are TRBV7-2 and TRBJ1-4; D ambiguous. Per germline, CDR1 SGHTA and CDR2 FQGNSA. This CDR3 comprises 13 residues. Trimming took off 0 bases at V and 8 bases at J, with 7 bases between the two ends. The DNA of the CDR3 is TGTGCCAGCAGCTTAGCGTTCAAAGAAAAACTGTTTTTT. Protein product: CASSLAFKEKLFF.

This chain joins TRBV29-1 and TRBJ1-3; no firm D call. The ends were cut back, 6 bases at V and 7 bases at J, with 16 bases in the middle. CDR3 length equals 13 residues. Germline loops: CDR1 SQVTM, CDR2 ANQGSEA. In nucleotides, the CDR3 is TGCAGCGTCTCTGCAAACAGTTTGAACACCATATATTTT. It codes for CSVSANSLNTIYF.

V usage is TRBV5-4 and J usage is TRBJ1-6; weak D call: TRBD1 (5 bases). Germline assignment: CDR1 SGHNT and CDR2 YYREEE (reference sequence). The CDR3 is made up of 13 amino acids. The V end was cut by 4 bases, the J end by 10 bases, with 12 bases between. The CDR3 region has the DNA TGTGCCAGCAGCGGGGGGGGAAGGTCACCCCTCCACTTT. This gives the protein CASSGGGRSPLHF. Using reference TRBV5-4 and TRBJ1-6 for the parts outside the CDR3, the full variable domain is ETGVTQSPTHLIKTRGQQVTLRCSSQSGHNTVSWYQQALGQGPQFIFQYYREEENGRGNFPPRFSGLQFPNYSSELNVNALELDDSALYLCASSGGGRSPLHFGNGTRLTVT.

The chain couples TRBV15 to TRBJ1-1; D is unresolved. This CDR3 comprises 14 residues. Trimming removed 3 bases from V and 11 bases from J, with 19 bases in between. Per germline, CDR1 LNHNV and CDR2 YYDKDF (reference sequence). CDR3 in DNA: TGTGCCACCAGCAGGACGTTCGGGGTTAGTGTGGCTTTCTTT. Protein sequence: CATSRTFGVSVAFF.

The chain employs TRBV7-9 and TRBJ2-7; 13 nucleotides align to TRBD2. Germline CDR1 and CDR2: SEHNR and FQNEAQ (reference sequence). J was trimmed by 6 bases and V by 5 bases; bases with no gene match: 7. The CDR3 has 15 amino acids. The CDR3 sequence: CASSPGTSGAGEQYF. As DNA, the CDR3 is TGTGCCAGCAGCCCGGGGACTAGCGGGGCGGGCGAGCAGTACTTC. The variable domain in full, completed from reference TRBV7-9 and TRBJ2-7, reads DTGVSQNPRHKITKRGQNVTFRCDPISEHNRLYWYRQTLGQGPEFLTYFQNEAQLEKSRLLSDRFSAERPKGSFSTLEIQRTEQGDSAMYLCASSPGTSGAGEQYFGPGTRLTVT.

The CDR3 nucleotides are TGTGCCAGCAGCCAGCCTTGGGGGGGGGAGGAAAAACTGTTTTTT. This gives the protein CASSQPWGGEEKLFF. The chain combines TRBV4-2 with TRBJ1-4; D is perhaps TRBD1 (5 bases). Germline loops: CDR1 LGHNA, CDR2 YNFKEQ. V lost 3 bases to trimming and J lost 8 bases, with 16 bases between them. This CDR3 has 15 amino acids.

A single count supports this clone. This sample includes further DNA sequences coding for the same CDR3. The rearrangement uses TRBV5-1 and TRBJ2-3, with a tentative D call TRBD2 (6 bases). Germline-derived CDR1 and CDR2 are SGHRS and YFSETQ. The V end lost 4 bases, the J end lost 1 base, and 10 bases lay between the germline ends. This CDR3 comprises 14 residues. In DNA form, the CDR3 reads TGCGCCAGCAGCGACACGGGGGGCACAGATACGCAGTATTTT. Protein product: CASSDTGGTDTQYF.

V gene TRBV3-1 (or the pseudogene TRBV3-2) combines with J gene TRBJ2-3, with 9 bases identical to TRBD2. V trimming: 1 base; J trimming: 2 bases; junction bases outside the gene matches: 7. Germline V gene sequence: CDR1 LGHDT, CDR2 YNNKEL (reference sequence). This CDR3 comprises 17 residues. This CDR3 is CASSQGSAGGPTDTQYF. CDR3 nucleotides: TGTGCCAGCAGCCAAGGATCGGCGGGGGGGCCCACAGATACGCAGTATTTT.